The 15 T cell receptor beta chains listed next were all sequenced from one sample in a study of T cell responses to AZD1222 COVID-19 vaccine. Some clones are missing from TCRdb's copy, which holds only in-frame ones; the method was immunoSEQ multiplex PCR. The repertoire consists of roughly 150,000 clones, with approximately 92% occurring once and the leading ten covering roughly 1.6%. Sample: peripheral blood, taken on day 0 of AZD1222 vaccination. The receptor set was obtained from an adult in good health.

The genes are TRBV2 and TRBJ1-2; unclear D gene. The CDR3 has 14 amino acids. Germline V gene sequence: CDR1 SNHLY, CDR2 FYNNEI. V lost 6 bases and J 4 bases, leaving 15 bases between the germline ends. CDR3 region: CASRDNDWSYGYTF. CDR3 nucleotide sequence: TGTGCCAGCAGGGATAACGACTGGTCCTATGGCTACACCTTC.

The chain uses TRBV27 and TRBJ1-2, with TRBD1 identical over 7 bases. Germline CDR1 is MNHEY and CDR2 is SMNVEV (reference sequence). The CDR3 runs to 15 residues. V trimming: 5 bases; J trimming: 2 bases; junction bases outside the gene matches: 8. The CDR3 protein is CASSPLQGPNYGYTF. Here the CDR3 DNA reads TGTGCCAGCAGTCCGTTACAGGGGCCCAACTATGGCTACACCTTC.

The chain is built from TRBV15 and TRBJ2-7, with D perhaps matching TRBD1 or TRBD2 (6 bases each). Deletions cut 0 bases from V and 1 base from J, with 13 bases between. Looked up from germline, CDR1 is LNHNV and CDR2 is YYDKDF (reference sequence). The CDR3 totals 16 residues. The CDR3 region has the DNA TGTGCCACCAGCAGAGATAAGGGGGGCGCGTCCTACGAGCAGTACTTC. Protein sequence: CATSRDKGGASYEQYF.

The chain carries TRBV3-1 (or the pseudogene TRBV3-2) and TRBJ2-4; no reliable D call. V lost 0 bases, J lost 0 bases, and 9 bases lay in between. CDR3 length: 16 residues. The germline V gene encodes CDR1 LGHDT and CDR2 YNNKEL (reference sequence). CDR3 region: CASSQDSRLAKNIQYF. Written as DNA, the CDR3 is TGTGCCAGCAGCCAAGATTCCCGACTAGCCAAAAACATTCAGTACTTC.

V is TRBV19 and J is TRBJ1-1; TRBD1 agrees at 10 bases. Germline V gives CDR1 LNHDA, CDR2 SQIVND (reference sequence). This CDR3 contains 13 residues. V shed 7 bases, J shed 10 bases, and the junction held 9 bases outside the gene matches. This chain's CDR3 is CASIPRTGGVAFF. CDR3 DNA: TGTGCCAGTATCCCGCGGACAGGGGGAGTAGCTTTCTTT.

The chain has TRBV19 and TRBJ1-5; D might be TRBD1 (5 bases). Germline lookup yields CDR1 LNHDA and CDR2 SQIVND (reference sequence). There are 10 residues in the CDR3. CDR3 bases: TGTGCTGGGGGGAGTCAGCCCCAGCATTTT. Encoded protein: CAGGSQPQHF.

Only a few counts were recorded for this clone. The chain uses TRBV5-6 and TRBJ2-1; D unclear. The length of the CDR3 is 13 residues. Trimming pared 0 bases from V and 6 bases from J, leaving 7 bases between. Germline V gene sequence: CDR1 SGHDT, CDR2 YYEEEE. The DNA for the CDR3 is TGTGCCAGCAGCTTGGAACTCGTCAATGAGCAGTTCTTC. Translation gives CASSLELVNEQFF.

V and J are TRBV6-6 and TRBJ1-3; no firm D call. The CDR3 covers 15 residues. CDR1 MNHNY and CDR2 SVGAGI come from the germline V gene (reference sequence). V lost 0 bases, J lost 0 bases, and 6 bases lay in between. CDR3 residues: CASSYSGHSGNTIYF. The CDR3 DNA follows: TGTGCCAGCAGTTACTCAGGGCACTCTGGAAACACCATATATTTT.

This sequence joins TRBV5-1 and TRBJ2-1, with TRBD2 matching over 11 bases. The germline V gene has CDR1 SGHRS and CDR2 YFSETQ. Losses at the gene ends were 4 bases for V and 6 bases for J; bases not matched to a gene: 6. The CDR3 contains 15 residues. The CDR3 DNA is TGCGCCAGCAGCCTACTAGCGGGAGATATCAATGAGCAGTTCTTC. Encoded protein: CASSLLAGDINEQFF.

A note on this clone: Other DNA sequences in this specimen translate into the identical CDR3. The V and J genes are TRBV5-1 and TRBJ2-3, with D unclear. Germline assignment: CDR1 SGHRS and CDR2 YFSETQ. CDR3 length equals 14 residues. V lost 0 bases and J lost 0, with 5 bases in between. CDR3 loop: CASSLVGSTDTQYF. In DNA form, the CDR3 reads TGCGCCAGCAGCTTGGTCGGTAGCACAGATACGCAGTATTTT.

The rearrangement joins TRBV6-5 to TRBJ1-3; no clear D gene. The ends were cut back, 6 bases at V and 1 base at J, with 7 bases in the middle. This CDR3 has 13 amino acids. Germline lookup yields CDR1 MNHEY and CDR2 SVGAGI. The CDR3 nucleotides are TGTGCCAGCAGCCGAACGTCTGGAAACACCATATATTTT. This gives the protein CASSRTSGNTIYF.

The chain has TRBV9 and TRBJ2-2, with 10 bases matching TRBD2. V dropped 4 bases and J dropped 1; count of bases not matched to a gene: 4. There are 16 residues in the CDR3. Germline CDR1 and CDR2: SGDLS and YYNGEE. The CDR3 sequence is CASSLGLAENTGELFF. CDR3 sequence (DNA): TGTGCCAGCAGCCTAGGACTAGCGGAGAACACCGGGGAGCTGTTTTTT.

This chain links TRBV15 with TRBJ1-1; D gene uncertain. CDR1 is LNHNV and CDR2 is YYDKDF in the germline V gene (reference sequence). Trimming took off 2 bases at V and 0 bases at J, with 10 bases between the two ends. The CDR3 spans 15 residues. In nucleotides, the CDR3 is TGTGCCACCAGCAGATCGGATACAGTGAACACTGAAGCTTTCTTT. Translating it yields CATSRSDTVNTEAFF.

CDR3 DNA sequence: TGTGCCAGCAGCCCTACTAACTATGGCTACACCTTC. It codes for CASSPTNYGYTF. The chain links TRBV21-1 to TRBJ1-2. TRBV21-1 is a known pseudogene. The CDR3 contains 12 residues.

This chain uses TRBV18 with TRBJ2-5; TRBD1 matches at 9 bases. This CDR3 is built from 14 residues. The junction had 4 bases not matched to a gene; V was cut back by 3 bases and J by 5 bases. Germline V CDR1 and CDR2: KGHSH, LQKENI. The CDR3 spells CASSPGQGRETQYF. In DNA form, the CDR3 reads TGTGCCAGCTCACCGGGACAGGGAAGGGAGACCCAGTACTTC.